The rows below give T cell receptor beta chains drawn from one sample of a study of blood T cell repertoires in COVID-19. The protocol was immunoSEQ multiplex PCR, while the TCRdb copy is restricted to in-frame clones and leaves out a portion. The sample yields 350,000 to 450,000 clones, around nine tenths seen once. Input material: PBMCs or T cells enriched from blood (not recorded which). The origin of the receptors is a woman aged 30 to 39 who had recovered from COVID-19. Each CDR3 is given without its conserved first and last residue.

j_gene,v_gene,CDR3aa
TRBJ2-1,TRBV7-8,ASSPRTSGRGGEQF
TRBJ2-2,TRBV10-2,ASRTGGITGELF
TRBJ1-5,TRBV7-9,ASSLSGQVDQPQH
TRBJ2-3,TRBV30,AWSRVTDTQY
TRBJ1-2,TRBV5-1,ASSPTGGGYGYT
TRBJ1-2,TRBV7-8,ASSPRTGSNGYT
TRBJ2-3,TRBV12-1,ASSFGGSGRTDTQY
TRBJ2-3,TRBV7-3,ASSLTSGGSDTQY
TRBJ2-7,TRBV27,ASSFPPELAGVSHSYEQY
TRBJ1-5,TRBV28,ASSPRYQPQH
TRBJ2-1,TRBV5-4,ASSLGGEGPWNEQF
TRBJ1-4,TRBV10-1,ASSIEDRGGQMGNEKLF
TRBJ2-7,TRBV11-2,ASSLRQGQGFHEQY
TRBJ2-2,TRBV5-1,ASSLSEAAGTGELF
TRBJ1-1,TRBV15,ATSRDLGTLNTEAF
TRBJ1-2,TRBV5-8,ASSLKPQEVDFGYT
TRBJ1-6,TRBV5-1,ASSLGPQGLHSPLH
TRBJ1-2,TRBV3-1/TRBV3-2,ASSQDYRGKDGYT
TRBJ2-5,TRBV5-4,ASSRHLGTGEETQY